The 14 T cell receptor beta chains below were found in one sample sequenced in a study of blood T cell repertoires in COVID-19. The method was immunoSEQ multiplex PCR; TCRdb's version includes in-frame clones alone and lacks a portion of them. The sample holds 90,000 to 150,000 clones, 81% seen once. The sample consisted of peripheral blood. These receptors came from a human donor in a cohort sampled during active COVID-19.

This rearrangement joins TRBV7-3 to TRBJ2-1; 11 bases match TRBD1. V dropped 5 bases and J dropped 9; count of bases not matched to a gene: 9. Germline V CDR1 and CDR2: SGHTA, FQGTGA. This CDR3 comprises 15 residues. The CDR3 is CASSPRTGGRGEQFF. Written as DNA, the CDR3 is TGTGCCAGCAGCCCCAGGACAGGGGGCAGAGGTGAGCAGTTCTTC. Supplemented by reference TRBV7-3 and TRBJ2-1, the full variable domain reads GAGVSQTPSNKVTEKGKYVELRCDPISGHTALYWYRQSLGQGPEFLIYFQGTGAADDSGLPNDRFFAVRPEGSVSTLKIQRTERGDSAVYLCASSPRTGGRGEQFFGPGTRLTVL.

The chain carries TRBV2 and TRBJ1-1; no definite D call. CDR3 length: 8 residues. Trimming stripped 11 bases from V and 9 bases from J, with 7 bases between. Per the germline V gene, CDR1 is SNHLY and CDR2 is FYNNEI. The CDR3 DNA sequence: TGTGCCGTGAGCCAAGCTTTCTTT. Residues: CAVSQAFF.

The chain is built from TRBV7-8 and TRBJ2-2, with a tentative D call TRBD1 (5 bases). Per the germline V gene, CDR1 is SGHVS and CDR2 is FQNEAQ. The CDR3 length is 13 residues. Trimming removed 3 bases from V and 6 bases from J, with 8 bases in between. For the CDR3, the DNA is TGTGCCAGCAGCTTTTGGGGCGCCGGGGAGCTGTTTTTT. Encoded protein: CASSFWGAGELFF.

The chain has TRBV7-9 and TRBJ2-1; D perhaps matches TRBD1 (6 bases). Trimming stripped 3 bases from V and 0 bases from J, with 18 bases between. This CDR3 is built from 18 residues. From germline, CDR1 is SEHNR and CDR2 FQNEAQ (reference sequence). CDR3 sequence reads: CASSFGLSGQSSYNEQFF. For the CDR3, the DNA is TGTGCCAGCAGCTTCGGATTGTCCGGACAGAGCTCCTACAATGAGCAGTTCTTC.

The chain couples TRBV7-2 to TRBJ2-5, with D possibly being TRBD2 (6 bases). The CDR3 covers 14 residues. CDR1 and CDR2 from the germline V gene are SGHTA and FQGNSA. The ends were cut back, 4 bases at V and 3 bases at J, with 12 bases in the middle. The CDR3, as DNA: TGTGCCAGCAGCTACCAGGCGGGGAAAGAGACCCAGTACTTC. Residues: CASSYQAGKETQYF.

V and J are TRBV25-1 and TRBJ1-4; TRBD1 agrees at 8 bases. V shed 6 bases and J 7 bases; nucleotides not matched to a gene: 7. The CDR3 has 14 residues. Looked up from germline, CDR1 is MGHDK and CDR2 is SYGVNS. The CDR3 bases are TGTGCCAGCAGGGGAGGTGGGACAGGTGAAAAACTGTTTTTT. It specifies CASRGGGTGEKLFF.

This clone occurred a few times. The V and J genes are TRBV7-2 and TRBJ2-7, with D perhaps matching TRBD1 (5 bases). Per the germline V gene, CDR1 is SGHTA and CDR2 is FQGNSA. This CDR3 comprises 14 residues. Deletions cut 2 bases from V and 2 bases from J, with 10 bases between. The CDR3 DNA follows: TGTGCCAGCAGCTTACCGTTAGGGGCCTACGAGCAGTACTTC. Translation gives CASSLPLGAYEQYF.

This clone was seen a single time. The chain couples TRBV30 to TRBJ2-7; 10 nucleotides match TRBD1. The CDR3 length is 14 residues. Germline V gene data show CDR1 as GTSNPN and CDR2 as SVGIG (reference sequence). Trimming took 1 base from V and 1 from J; bases not matched to a gene: 1. The CDR3 is CAWSGTGGSYEQYF. The CDR3, as DNA: TGTGCCTGGAGTGGGACAGGGGGTTCCTACGAGCAGTACTTC.

This clone was observed a handful of times. The rearrangement joins TRBV4-1 to TRBJ2-7; no clear D. The CDR3 consists of 15 residues. Trimming took off 2 bases at V and 0 bases at J, with 11 bases between the two ends. From germline, CDR1 is MGHRA and CDR2 YSYEKL. In DNA, the CDR3 is TGCGCCAGCAGCCAAATAGTACAGAGCTCCTACGAGCAGTACTTC. As protein: CASSQIVQSSYEQYF.

This clone occurred a few times. The V and J genes are TRBV27 and TRBJ2-2; 12 bases fit TRBD2. In germline, CDR1 is MNHEY, CDR2 SMNVEV (reference sequence). The CDR3 spans 15 residues. Unmatched junction bases numbered 7, after V lost 7 bases and J lost 7 bases. The CDR3 DNA follows: TGTGCCAGCAAAGGGCTAGCGGGAGGGGACGGGGAGCTGTTTTTT. This gives the protein CASKGLAGGDGELFF.

This chain joins TRBV7-9 and TRBJ2-1; 9 bases agree with TRBD1. The length of the CDR3 is 18 residues. Per the germline V gene, CDR1 is SEHNR and CDR2 is FQNEAQ (reference sequence). V gave up 3 bases and J gave up 6 bases; unmatched junction bases: 15. CDR3 coding DNA: TGTGCCAGCAGCTTTGTTGGCCTTATGCGGACAGGGGTCAATGAGCAGTTCTTC. Protein sequence: CASSFVGLMRTGVNEQFF.

The rearrangement links TRBV3-1 (or the pseudogene TRBV3-2) to TRBJ2-7; D possibly corresponds to TRBD1 (6 bases). The germline V gene has CDR1 LGHDT and CDR2 YNNKEL (reference sequence). The CDR3 contains 15 residues. Trimming took off 4 bases at V and 4 bases at J, with 17 bases between the two ends. The CDR3 DNA reads TGTGCCAGCAGCCCACGAGGGGGAGTGAGGTACGAGCAGTACTTC. This gives the protein CASSPRGGVRYEQYF.

V gene TRBV6-6 combines with J gene TRBJ2-7; D is perhaps TRBD2 (6 bases). Germline values: CDR1 MNHNY, CDR2 SVGAGI (reference sequence). The CDR3 sequence is 14 residues long. Trimming left V 2 bases short and J 6 bases short, with 14 bases between. CDR3 residues: CASSYQPLGGEQYF. The CDR3 DNA reads as TGTGCCAGCAGTTACCAACCGCTGGGGGGCGAGCAGTACTTC.

The rearrangement uses TRBV7-2 and TRBJ2-7, with TRBD2 matching 9 bases. The V segment lost 1 base and the J segment 6 bases; nucleotides outside the gene matches: 10. The CDR3 contains 16 residues. The germline CDR1 and CDR2 sequences are SGHTA and FQGNSA. CDR3 bases: TGTGCCAGCAGCTTAGGGTCCGCGGGAGGGTTTGGCGAGCAGTACTTC. Its protein product is CASSLGSAGGFGEQYF.